Listed below are T cell receptor beta chains from one sample, sequenced in a study of T-cell reconstitution after alpha-beta-depleted transplantation in children. Using its own MiXCR run on the PCR reads, TCRdb lists one record per CDR3 protein. The sample yields more than 400,000 distinct CDR3 sequences, 43% seen once. This sample comprised PBMCs, obtained before TCRalphabeta/CD19-depleted stem cell transplant. The receptors were gathered from a girl aged 2-10 years with aplastic anemia, due to receive a stem cell transplant. CDR3s include the opening cysteine and the closing phenylalanine or tryptophan. D genes are given only for firm matches. Expanded clones are given a class, and other clones once, few, many or no size at all.

clone size,V gene,D gene,J gene,CDR3 protein,CDR3 DNA
many,TRBV5-1,NA,TRBJ2-6,CASSFTGTGANVLTF,TGCGCCAGCAGCTTCACAGGTACTGGGGCCAACGTCCTGACTTTC
many,TRBV11-1,TRBD2,TRBJ2-1,CASSSTSGSRTPGLRRNEQFF,TGTGCCAGCAGCTCTACTAGCGGCAGTAGGACCCCGGGCCTTAGGAGAAATGAGCAGTTCTTC
NA,TRBV5-1,NA,TRBJ2-3,CASSLGGPGGTDTQYF,TGCGCCAGCAGCTTGGGGGGGCCTGGGGGGACAGATACGCAGTATTTT
NA,TRBV7-6,NA,TRBJ2-3,CATSLTGRNPDTQYF,TGTGCCACCAGTCTAACCGGTCGAAATCCAGATACGCAGTATTTT
few,TRBV30,NA,TRBJ1-1,CAWSVGTNTEAFF,TGTGCCTGGAGTGTAGGGACGAACACTGAAGCTTTCTTT
once,TRBV20-1,TRBD2,TRBJ2-7,CSAYKGLAGENYEQYF,TGCAGTGCTTATAAGGGACTAGCGGGAGAGAACTACGAGCAGTACTTC
many,TRBV27,NA,TRBJ1-1,CASLNIGTENTEAFF,TGTGCCAGCCTTAACATCGGGACCGAGAACACTGAAGCTTTCTTT
NA,TRBV20-1,NA,TRBJ2-7,CSARDRGKARPYEQYF,TGCAGTGCTAGAGATAGGGGGAAGGCCCGTCCCTACGAGCAGTACTTC
many,TRBV10-3,TRBD2,TRBJ2-5,CAISGTSGKETQYF,TGTGCCATCAGTGGGACTAGCGGGAAAGAGACCCAGTACTTC
NA,TRBV20-1,NA,TRBJ2-3,CSAFPPFRSTDTQYF,TGCAGTGCCTTCCCCCCCTTTCGCAGCACAGATACGCAGTATTTT
NA,TRBV12-3/TRBV12-4,NA,TRBJ2-5,CASTGGAETQYF,TGTGCCAGCACCGGGGGAGCTGAGACCCAGTACTTC
NA,TRBV20-1,NA,TRBJ2-1,CSAFPVIARDEQFF,TGCAGTGCCTTCCCAGTAATAGCCCGGGATGAGCAGTTCTTC
NA,TRBV5-4,NA,TRBJ1-1,CASSFRGSTEAFF,TGTGCCAGCAGCTTTCGGGGGTCGACTGAAGCTTTCTTT
many,TRBV28,TRBD2,TRBJ2-1,CASTSGRTEQFF,TGTGCCAGCACTAGCGGGAGAACTGAGCAGTTCTTC
many,TRBV5-1,TRBD2,TRBJ2-7,CASSWTGTSGTYEQYF,TGCGCCAGCAGCTGGACGGGGACTAGCGGAACCTACGAGCAGTACTTC
NA,TRBV12-3/TRBV12-4,NA,TRBJ2-2,CASRPLGYTGERFF,TGTGCCAGCCGACCCTTGGGGTACACCGGGGAGCGGTTTTTT
NA,TRBV6-1,TRBD2,TRBJ2-1,CATTSGTYNEQFF,TGTGCCACCACTAGCGGTACATACAATGAGCAGTTCTTC
many,TRBV20-1,NA,TRBJ2-3,CSASPLGARSFTDTQYF,TGCAGTGCTAGTCCCCTCGGGGCTAGATCGTTCACAGATACGCAGTATTTT
NA,TRBV7-6,NA,TRBJ2-3,CASSYINSADTQYF,TGTGCCAGCAGCTACATAAATAGTGCAGATACGCAGTATTTT
NA,TRBV12-3/TRBV12-4,TRBD2,TRBJ2-4,CASSLTSGSQRLAKNIQYF,TGTGCCAGCAGTTTAACTAGCGGGTCCCAACGACTAGCCAAAAACATTCAGTACTTC
NA,TRBV12-3/TRBV12-4,NA,TRBJ2-7,CASSQDNSYEQYF,TGTGCCAGCAGCCAGGACAACTCCTACGAGCAGTACTTC
many,TRBV29-1,NA,TRBJ2-1,CSVDGWTWFGSHNEQFF,TGCAGCGTTGATGGGTGGACATGGTTCGGATCACACAATGAGCAGTTCTTC
NA,TRBV27,TRBD1,TRBJ2-7,CSSRLQGARGPYEQYF,TGTTCCAGCAGATTACAGGGGGCCAGGGGTCCCTACGAGCAGTACTTC
many,TRBV5-5,TRBD2,TRBJ2-3,CASSLWAGDGNTQYF,TGTGCCAGCAGCCTATGGGCGGGAGATGGAAATACGCAGTATTTT
many,TRBV20-1,TRBD2,TRBJ2-7,CSALGTSGTYEQYF,TGCAGTGCTCTTGGGACTAGCGGAACCTACGAGCAGTACTTC
NA,TRBV28,NA,TRBJ2-2,CASSWQLLTGELFF,TGTGCCAGCAGTTGGCAGCTGCTCACCGGGGAGCTGTTTTTT
NA,TRBV6-1,NA,TRBJ2-3,CASSEEGRVADTQYF,TGTGCCAGCAGTGAAGAAGGCAGGGTGGCAGATACGCAGTATTTT
few,TRBV7-9,NA,TRBJ2-5,CASTLSAGRTSRETQYF,TGTGCCAGCACCCTGTCAGCTGGGCGGACCTCCCGGGAGACCCAGTACTTC
NA,TRBV10-3,NA,TRBJ2-5,CAIRDGGGGTQETQYF,TGTGCCATCAGAGACGGTGGAGGGGGCACACAAGAGACCCAGTACTTC
NA,TRBV29-1,NA,TRBJ2-5,CSVDDAGTETQYF,TGCAGCGTTGATGACGCGGGGACAGAGACCCAGTACTTC
NA,TRBV20-1,TRBD2,TRBJ2-7,CSARKRGTYEQYF,TGCAGTGCTAGGAAGCGGGGGACCTACGAGCAGTACTTC
NA,TRBV7-6,NA,TRBJ2-7,CASSSEGAGEQYF,TGTGCCAGCAGCTCGGAGGGGGCCGGCGAGCAGTACTTC
NA,TRBV29-1,NA,TRBJ1-6,CSVRTETNSPLHF,TGCAGCGTCCGGACAGAGACCAATTCACCCCTCCACTTT
many,TRBV5-5,TRBD1,TRBJ2-3,CASSLGQTTDTQYF,TGTGCCAGCAGCCTGGGACAGACCACAGATACGCAGTATTTT
few,TRBV5-6,TRBD1,TRBJ2-1,CASSLAGTGHYNEQFF,TGTGCCAGCAGCTTGGCCGGGACAGGTCACTACAATGAGCAGTTCTTC
NA,TRBV5-1,TRBD2,TRBJ2-3,CASSLGVLAGSTDTQYF,TGCGCCAGCAGCTTGGGGGTACTAGCGGGAAGCACAGATACGCAGTATTTT
many,TRBV7-2,NA,TRBJ2-3,CASSLGQFLGGTQYF,TGTGCCAGCAGCCTCGGACAGTTCCTCGGGGGCACGCAGTATTTT
many,TRBV9,NA,TRBJ2-1,CASSVVGSRDVNEQFF,TGTGCCAGCAGCGTAGTCGGAAGCCGGGACGTCAATGAGCAGTTCTTC
NA,TRBV20-1,NA,TRBJ2-1,CSVARGSSYNEQFF,TGCAGTGTAGCGCGGGGAAGCTCCTACAATGAGCAGTTCTTC
NA,TRBV20-1,TRBD1,TRBJ1-2,CSARDRTGGNYGYTF,TGCAGTGCTAGAGATCGTACAGGGGGCAACTATGGCTACACCTTC
many,TRBV15,NA,TRBJ2-7,CATSRERSYEQYF,TGTGCCACCAGCAGAGAGCGCAGCTACGAGCAGTACTTC
many,TRBV5-1,NA,TRBJ2-1,CASSSAGTSTYNEQFF,TGCGCCAGCAGCTCAGCCGGGACAAGTACTTACAATGAGCAGTTCTTC
NA,TRBV20-1,NA,TRBJ2-1,CSASPGSGVHEQFF,TGCAGTGCTAGTCCCGGTTCCGGTGTCCATGAGCAGTTCTTC
NA,TRBV5-1,TRBD2,TRBJ2-2,CASSLVAGGPGELFF,TGCGCCAGCAGCTTGGTAGCGGGAGGGCCCGGGGAGCTGTTTTTT
NA,TRBV12-3/TRBV12-4,NA,TRBJ2-1,CASSFGGPAGKFF,TGTGCCAGCAGTTTTGGGGGACCAGCAGGGAAGTTCTTC
NA,TRBV4-1,NA,TRBJ2-2,CASSLHGELFF,TGCGCCAGCAGCCTGCACGGGGAGCTGTTTTTT